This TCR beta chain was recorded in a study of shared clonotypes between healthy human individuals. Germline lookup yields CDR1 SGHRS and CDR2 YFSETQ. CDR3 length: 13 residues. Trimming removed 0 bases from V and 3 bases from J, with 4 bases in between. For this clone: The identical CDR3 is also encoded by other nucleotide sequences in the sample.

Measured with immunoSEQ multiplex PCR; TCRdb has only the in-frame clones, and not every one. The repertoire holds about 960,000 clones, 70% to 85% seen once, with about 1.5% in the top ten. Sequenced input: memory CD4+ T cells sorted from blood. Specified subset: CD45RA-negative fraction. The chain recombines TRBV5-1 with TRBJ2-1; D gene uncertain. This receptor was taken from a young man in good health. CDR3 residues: CASSLDGYNEQFF. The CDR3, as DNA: TGCGCCAGCAGCTTGGACGGCTACAATGAGCAGTTCTTC.